The sequence of this T cell receptor (beta chain) was determined in a study of blood T cell repertoires in COVID-19 (dated by TCRdb to about 2020). About the investigation overall: Samples covering the acute and convalescent phases of COVID-19 were provided by collaborators in the United States, Italy and Spain. The repertoires were released in a freely available public database intended as a resource for research on the immune response to SARS-CoV-2. Samples came from the ongoing ImmuneRACE study (first 160 participants) plus 1,254 subjects from 6 global collaborators. The sample metadata nearly always contained a de-identified subject ID, COVID-19 status, age in years and sex. HLA class I and class II types, where available, came from metadata supplied by the sample provider rather than from assay-based typing. The prospective study material was composed of cDNA or gDNA derived from T cells, B-cell-depleted T cells, or PBMCs. Deeply sampled blood TCRbeta repertoires from subjects exposed to, actively infected with, or recovered from COVID-19 were included in the dataset.

Here V drops 7 bases and J drops 6 bases, and the junction holds 7 bases not matched to any gene. The CDR3 contains 13 residues, cysteine and phenylalanine counted. Of the read, only the CDR3 DNA is kept; its 39 bases are in frame from base 1. The germline V gene supplies CDR1 SNHLY and CDR2 FYNNEI. TCRbeta CDR3 regions were amplified from genomic DNA using the immunoSEQ Assay, a bias-controlled multiplex PCR. Under the source paper's analysis protocol: Within the assay, amplification of reference gene primers was used to estimate how many nucleated cells each sample contained. Sequence reads were collapsed and filtered to measure the absolute abundance of every unique TCRbeta CDR3 rearrangement. For each sample, productive Simpson clonality was calculated by taking the square root of Simpson's diversity index across productive rearrangements. The clones in this table, taken by TCRdb from immuneACCESS, are in-frame only. Not every clone is retained; where verified, under half of the shortfall comes from an unresolved V gene, and the cause of the rest is unknown. V and J calls and clone size are copied from that table; D and trimming were computed from the DNA. The sample profile shows around 200,000 clones; nearly 90% of them were found once. The top ten hold about 2.1% of the sample.

With respect to this clone: Its antigen is unknown. No base qualities exist here, and no much larger clone lies one base off it.

The full study reports these points: How much clinical and demographic metadata was included differed by source and by participant, and the metadata was provided uncurated.

Participants in the prospective study were aged roughly 18 to 100 years, lived in 24 United States geographic areas, and enrolled through a virtual design. Cohort assignment in the prospective study relied on participant-reported clinical history from a screening survey and a study questionnaire. In the prospective study, whole blood, serum and a nasopharyngeal or oropharyngeal swab were collected from each participant by mobile phlebotomists. Participants in the prospective study had the option to provide additional blood draws and questionnaires over a roughly 2-month period. Before DNA extraction, prospective study blood samples were shipped either frozen or at room temperature.

This receptor was identified in a woman between 40 and 55 years old with acute COVID-19. The chain is made from TRBV2 and TRBJ1-2; 8 nucleotides in the junction match TRBD1. Material for sequencing was PBMCs or T cells enriched from blood (not recorded which). The CDR3 region reads CASKDRGYDGYTF. The DNA sequence is TGTGCCAGCAAAGACAGGGGATATGATGGCTACACCTTC.